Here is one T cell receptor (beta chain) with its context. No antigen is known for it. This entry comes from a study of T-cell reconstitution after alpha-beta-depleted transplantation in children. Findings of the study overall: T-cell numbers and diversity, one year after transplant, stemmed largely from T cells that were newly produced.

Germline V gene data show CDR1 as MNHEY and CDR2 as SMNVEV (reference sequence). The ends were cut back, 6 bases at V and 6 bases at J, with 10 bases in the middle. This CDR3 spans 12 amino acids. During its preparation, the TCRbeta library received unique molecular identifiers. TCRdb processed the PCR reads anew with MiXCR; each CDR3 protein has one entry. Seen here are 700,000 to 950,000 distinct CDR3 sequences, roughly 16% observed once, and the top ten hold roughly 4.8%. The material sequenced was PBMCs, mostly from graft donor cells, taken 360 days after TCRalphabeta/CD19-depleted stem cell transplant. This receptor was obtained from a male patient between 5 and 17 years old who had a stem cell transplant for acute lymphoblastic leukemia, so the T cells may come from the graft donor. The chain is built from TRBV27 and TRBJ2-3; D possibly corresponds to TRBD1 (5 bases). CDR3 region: CASSADSDTQYF. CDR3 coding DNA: TGTGCCAGCAGCGCTGACAGTGATACGCAGTATTTT.